This record looks at one TCR beta chain sequence and its context. The antigen is unknown. These data come from a study of radiation and T cells in renal cell carcinoma. Findings of the study overall: Baseline intratumoral clonotype presence is unknown without pretreatment biopsies.

Sequencing used immunoSEQ multiplex PCR; TCRdb keeps in-frame clones, though not all of them. The table lists roughly 100,000 clones, 70% to 85% of them singletons. Germline CDR1 KGHSH, CDR2 LQKENI. V was pared by 6 bases and J by 2 bases, with 7 bases between. The CDR3 is made up of 12 amino acids. Stated time point: baseline pretreatment blood. Noted treatment: 15 Gy SBRT to primary tumor, nephrectomy 4 weeks later. Radiation-treated patients gave blood at baseline, week 2 and week 4. This renal cell carcinoma was of the clear cell type. The chain is built from TRBV18 and TRBJ1-1, with no clear D. The clonotype comes from a man aged 55 to 69 with renal cell carcinoma. The sample in question was blood, obtained from a patient whose treatment included radiotherapy and nephrectomy. The CDR3 here is CASSPSNTEAFF. The CDR3 coding sequence is TGTGCCAGCTCGCCGAGCAACACTGAAGCTTTCTTT.